This note documents a single T cell receptor (beta chain) sequence. Generated by immunoSEQ multiplex PCR, the TCRdb table keeps only in-frame clones and is missing some. The sample yields about 23,000 clones, roughly 84% seen once. The trim removed 8 bases at V and 9 bases at J, leaving 7 bases unmatched. Germline-derived CDR1 and CDR2 are LNHDA and SQIVND (reference sequence). The CDR3 sequence is 14 residues long. The data belong to a study of T cell changes during pregnancy in multiple sclerosis. This TCR was recovered from a female donor with multiple sclerosis, enrolled in a pregnancy study. Material: CD8+ T cells from peripheral blood mononuclear cells, obtained before pregnancy. This chain uses TRBV19 with TRBJ2-1; TRBD2 matches at 13 bases. This CDR3 reads CASATGTSGIEQFF. In DNA form, the CDR3 reads TGTGCCAGTGCCACGGGGACTAGCGGGATTGAGCAGTTCTTC. Based on the CDR3 plus reference TRBV19 and TRBJ2-1, the full variable domain is DGGITQSPKYLFRKEGQNVTLSCEQNLNHDAMYWYRQDPGQGLRLIYYSQIVNDFQKGDIAEGYSVSREKKESFPLTVTSAQKNPTAFYLCASATGTSGIEQFFGPGTRLTVL.